This T cell receptor beta chain came from a study of spatial heterogeneity in lung cancer. Study overall: In raw reads, more than nine appearances on average were recorded for each unique TCR and UMI combination.

TCRdb used MiXCR to reprocess the 5' RACE reads, holding one entry per CDR3 protein. The data show 1,500 to 2,000 distinct CDR3 sequences, about 8% seen once. This clonotype was seen more than once but under ten times. The antigen is not known. Relative to the germline gene, one junction end is altered; a read error may explain this. Findings of the study overall: How many expanded intratumoral alpha and beta TCRs were present tracked the tumor mutation count, which was a count of nonsynonymous mutations.

Regarding time point: sample taken at primary tumor resection. There were some 70 donors, all of them untreated patients with early-stage non-small cell lung cancer. In each case, whole RNA from tumor, nontumor lung or frozen PBMC was sequenced unsorted. The CDR3 length is 12 residues. Germline V gene lookup returns CDR1 SQVTM and CDR2 ANQGSEA. The J gene is TRBJ2-1, the V gene TRBV29-1, with a weak D call TRBD1 (5 bases). This receptor was taken from a male donor with early-stage non-small cell lung cancer. The sample consisted of lung tumor tissue, taken at surgery. The CDR3 DNA is TGTACCTTCAGGGTAGGGTACAATGAGCAGTTCTTC. Translation gives CTFRVGYNEQFF.